This TCR beta chain was sequenced for a study of blood T cell repertoires in COVID-19. Whole-study context: PBMCs, B-cell-depleted T cells, or T cells were the source of the cDNA or gDNA that made up the material.

Looked up from germline, CDR1 is PRHDT and CDR2 is FYEKMQ (reference sequence). The length of the CDR3 is 15 residues. V was pared by 5 bases and J by 7 bases, with 17 bases between. Authors' data handling: Nucleated cell number was recorded as an estimate derived from reference gene primer amplification. Some clones are missing from TCRdb's copy, which holds only in-frame ones; the method was immunoSEQ multiplex PCR. V and J calls and clone size are copied from that table; D and trimming were computed from the DNA. The sample contains about 190,000 clones, 65% to 80% of which appear only once. Sequences were obtained from PBMCs or T cells enriched from blood (not recorded which). This chain joins TRBV13 and TRBJ1-4; D may be TRBD1 (6 bases). The source of this sequence is a woman in her fifties or sixties with acute COVID-19. CDR3 coding DNA: TGTGCCAGCAGCCAAAACAGGGCGGGGGGTGAAAAACTGTTTTTT. Translated: CASSQNRAGGEKLFF. Together with reference TRBV13 and TRBJ1-4, the CDR3 gives the full variable domain: AAGVIQSPRHLIKEKRETATLKCYPIPRHDTVYWYQQGPGQDPQFLISFYEKMQSDKGSIPDRFSAQQFSDYHSELNMSSLELGDSALYFCASSQNRAGGEKLFFGSGTQLSVL.